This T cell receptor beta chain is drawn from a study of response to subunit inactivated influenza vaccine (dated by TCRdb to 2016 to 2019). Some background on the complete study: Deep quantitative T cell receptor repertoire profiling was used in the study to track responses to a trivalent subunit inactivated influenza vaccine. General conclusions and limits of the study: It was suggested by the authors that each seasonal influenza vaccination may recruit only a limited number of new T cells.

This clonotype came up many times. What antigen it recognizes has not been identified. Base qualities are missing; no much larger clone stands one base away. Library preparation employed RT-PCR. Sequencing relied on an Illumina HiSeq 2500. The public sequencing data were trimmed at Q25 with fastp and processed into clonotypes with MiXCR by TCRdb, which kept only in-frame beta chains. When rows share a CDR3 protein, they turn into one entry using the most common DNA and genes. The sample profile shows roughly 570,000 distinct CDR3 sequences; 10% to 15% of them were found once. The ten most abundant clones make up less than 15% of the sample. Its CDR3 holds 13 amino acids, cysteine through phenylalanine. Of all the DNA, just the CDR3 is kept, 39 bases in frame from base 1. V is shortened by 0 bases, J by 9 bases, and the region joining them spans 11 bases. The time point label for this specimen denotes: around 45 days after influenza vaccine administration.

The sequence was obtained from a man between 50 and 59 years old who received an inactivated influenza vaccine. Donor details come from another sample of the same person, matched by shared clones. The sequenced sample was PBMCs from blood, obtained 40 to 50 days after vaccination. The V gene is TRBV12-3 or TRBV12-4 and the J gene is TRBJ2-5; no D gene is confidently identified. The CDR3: CASSLAPSQPQYF. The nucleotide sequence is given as TGTGCCAGCAGTTTAGCCCCGAGCCAGCCCCAGTACTTC.